A selection of T cell receptor beta chains follows, all from one sample in a study of human T cells and chemical hapten exposure. TCRdb independently ran MiXCR on the RACE reads; one entry per CDR3 protein. The table includes roughly 50,000 distinct CDR3 sequences, 8.5% to 10% detected once. The input for sequencing was whole blood, taken in connection with sensitization to the hapten diphenylcyclopropenone (DPC). The receptor source for this set is a woman aged 25 to 39 with alopecia areata. Some clones in this sample may be carry-over from other donors' samples. Each CDR3 is given with its conserved first and last residue. The D gene is left open where the match is weak. Rows may omit the clone size; those that give it use once, few, many or a size class.

J,D,V,size,DNA,CDR3
TRBJ1-5,-,TRBV5-1,many,TGCGCCAGCAGCTTCCGGGGTGGCAATCAGCCCCAGCATTTT,CASSFRGGNQPQHF
TRBJ2-6,-,TRBV7-2,-,TGTGCCAGCAGCTTAGGTCCTTACTCTGGGGCCAACGTCCTGACTTTC,CASSLGPYSGANVLTF
TRBJ1-1,-,TRBV27,-,TGTGCCACAATAGGGACGGCAGGGAACACTGAAGCTTTCTTT,CATIGTAGNTEAFF
TRBJ1-3,-,TRBV19,few,TGTGCCAGTAGTCCCCCGGGGCATATCTCTGGAAACACCATATATTTT,CASSPPGHISGNTIYF
TRBJ1-4,TRBD1,TRBV7-8,many,TGTGCCAGCAGCTTCGGGACAGCGGATGAAAAACTGTTTTTT,CASSFGTADEKLFF
TRBJ1-5,-,TRBV28,many,TGTGCCACCAAAACAGGGTTGGGCAATCAGCCCCAGCATTTT,CATKTGLGNQPQHF
TRBJ1-1,TRBD1,TRBV11-3,few,TGTGCCAGCAGCTCACACTTGACAGGGGATGAAGCTTTCTTT,CASSSHLTGDEAFF
TRBJ1-1,-,TRBV4-1,few,TGCGCCAGCAGCCAAGATCCGGGGTGGGGAACGAACACTGAAGCTTTCTTT,CASSQDPGWGTNTEAFF
TRBJ2-3,TRBD2,TRBV7-2,few,TGTGCCAGCAGCGAGCAGGCGGGGGGGCTAGATACGCAGTATTTT,CASSEQAGGLDTQYF
TRBJ2-5,TRBD2,TRBV20-1,few,TGCAGTGCTAGCTTGCCAGCGGGGGGTAGGCGTGGGACCCAGTACTTC,CSASLPAGGRRGTQYF
TRBJ2-1,-,TRBV4-1,-,TGCGCCAGCAGCCCCCTCTCCGGGGAGATTCGGGGCGGTGAGCAGTTCTTC,CASSPLSGEIRGGEQFF
TRBJ2-1,-,TRBV7-9,-,TGTGCCAGCAGCCTCTCAGAGGTACAGTATGAGCAGTTCTTC,CASSLSEVQYEQFF
TRBJ1-2,TRBD1,TRBV7-2,-,TGTGCCAGCAGCTTAAAGACAGGGAGCGGCGTTGGCTACACCTTC,CASSLKTGSGVGYTF
TRBJ1-5,-,TRBV29-1,many,TGCAGCGTATTAAAAGGCTTTAGCAATCAGCCCCAGCATTTT,CSVLKGFSNQPQHF
TRBJ1-2,-,TRBV29-1,few,TGCAGCGTTGACGAGGGGTTGGATGGCTACACCTTC,CSVDEGLDGYTF
TRBJ2-6,-,TRBV28,-,TGTGCCAGCAGTCAAGGGGGGTCCTCTGGGGCCAACGTCCTGACTTTC,CASSQGGSSGANVLTF
TRBJ2-5,-,TRBV6-1,-,TGTGCCAGCAGTGAGTCGCTTGTTGTGGGAGAGACCCAGTACTTC,CASSESLVVGETQYF
TRBJ1-1,TRBD1,TRBV20-1,many,TGCAGTGCTAGTGGGACAGGGGTCACTGAAGCTTTCTTT,CSASGTGVTEAFF
TRBJ1-2,-,TRBV10-3,many,TGTGCCATCAGTGAGTCGGGCGGGAGATCCACACGAGGCTACACCTTC,CAISESGGRSTRGYTF
TRBJ1-1,-,TRBV20-1,-,TGCAGTGCCGAATCAGACAGGACCACTGAAGCTTTCTTT,CSAESDRTTEAFF
TRBJ2-2,TRBD1,TRBV6-1,-,TGTGCCAGCAGTGAAGTCCCAGTGGACAGGGGGCGCCCCGGGGAGCTGTTTTTT,CASSEVPVDRGRPGELFF
TRBJ2-5,-,TRBV7-2,few,TGTGCCAGTTCGGGGGGCCGTTGGCAAGAGACCCAGTACTTC,CASSGGRWQETQYF
TRBJ2-3,-,TRBV4-3,-,TGCGCCAGCAGCCACGGGGGAACGGGCACAGATACGCAGTATTTT,CASSHGGTGTDTQYF
TRBJ2-6,-,TRBV7-3,-,TGTGCCAGCAGCCAAACGGGCGCAACTTCTGGGGCCAACGTCCTGACTTTC,CASSQTGATSGANVLTF
TRBJ2-6,TRBD1,TRBV13,-,TGTGCCAGCAGCTTAGTCGGACAGGTCTTCTCTGGGGCCAACGTCCTGACTTTC,CASSLVGQVFSGANVLTF
TRBJ1-6,-,TRBV12-3/TRBV12-4,-,TGTGCCAGCAGTGGGGGAGGGAGCTCCTATAATTCACCCCTCCACTTT,CASSGGGSSYNSPLHF
TRBJ2-3,-,TRBV6-6,-,TGTGCCAGCAGTTGGTCCGGACTCCGTTACACAGATACGCAGTATTTT,CASSWSGLRYTDTQYF
TRBJ2-7,-,TRBV4-1,-,TGCGCCAGCAGCCCGAACAGGGACTACGAGCAGTACTTC,CASSPNRDYEQYF
TRBJ2-3,TRBD1,TRBV20-1,few,TGCAGTGCTCATGACAGGGGAGGAGATACGCAGTATTTT,CSAHDRGGDTQYF
TRBJ1-1,-,TRBV12-3/TRBV12-4,many,TGTGCCATCTCAGGGGCAGGGGAGTCGCGATCTTTCTTT,CAISGAGESRSFF
TRBJ2-3,-,TRBV9,many,TGTGCCAGCAGCTTCGGAGATATCATTAGCACAGATACGCAGTATTTT,CASSFGDIISTDTQYF
TRBJ1-1,-,TRBV27,-,TGTGCCAGCAAACCGGGGCAATCGGGCACTGAAGCTTTCTTT,CASKPGQSGTEAFF
TRBJ2-5,-,TRBV9,-,TGTGCCAGCAGCCCCCGGGAGAGGATGTACCAAGAGACCCAGTACTTC,CASSPRERMYQETQYF
TRBJ1-3,-,TRBV7-2,-,TGTGCCAGCAGCCGGGTCTGGGGGGCAGGATCTGGAAACACCATATATTTT,CASSRVWGAGSGNTIYF
TRBJ1-5,-,TRBV29-1,many,TGCAGCGTAACTCAGGGCGATCAGCCCCAGCATTTT,CSVTQGDQPQHF
TRBJ2-7,TRBD2,TRBV6-2/TRBV6-3,few,TGTGCCAGCAGTTGGAGCGGGGGGACCCCCTACGAGCAGTACTTC,CASSWSGGTPYEQYF
TRBJ2-7,-,TRBV19,few,TGTGCCAGTAGTATAGATGGGACAACCCGCCTTACCTACGAGCAGTACTTC,CASSIDGTTRLTYEQYF
TRBJ2-3,-,TRBV20-1,few,TGCAGTGCTAGAGTAACACAGAGAGTCACAGATACGCAGTATTTT,CSARVTQRVTDTQYF
TRBJ2-5,TRBD2,TRBV12-3/TRBV12-4,few,TGTGCCAGCAGTTTTGAGACTAGCGGGGCAGTCCAAGAGACCCAGTACTTC,CASSFETSGAVQETQYF
TRBJ1-6,-,TRBV7-6,few,TGTGCCAGCAGCTTTGGTTCAGACGGTCGAACTCCCCTCCACTTT,CASSFGSDGRTPLHF
TRBJ1-5,-,TRBV15,-,TGTGCCACCAGCAGGTTGGACGCGAAGAGACAGACCCAGCATTTT,CATSRLDAKRQTQHF
TRBJ1-2,-,TRBV30,few,TGTGCCTGGAGTGTACCGGGTCTCTATGGCTACACCTTC,CAWSVPGLYGYTF
TRBJ2-7,-,TRBV20-1,many,TGCAGTGCCAGGGAAACTGACAGGCAGTACTTC,CSARETDRQYF
TRBJ1-1,-,TRBV4-1,few,TGCGCCAGCAGCCAAGACCGGAGAGGTGGGGCTTTCTTT,CASSQDRRGGAFF
TRBJ2-3,TRBD2,TRBV2,-,TGTGCCAGCAGTGGACTAGCGGGGGCGGGGGATACGCAGTATTTT,CASSGLAGAGDTQYF
TRBJ1-1,-,TRBV3-1,-,TGTGCCAGCAGCCAAGATGCCAGGAACACTGAAGCTTTCTTT,CASSQDARNTEAFF
TRBJ1-5,-,TRBV28,few,TGTGCCAGCAGACCAGGGGATCAGCCCCAGCATTTT,CASRPGDQPQHF
TRBJ1-1,-,TRBV5-1,many,TGCGCCAGCAGCTCTCCGGGGGTAGCCACTGAAGCTTTCTTT,CASSSPGVATEAFF
TRBJ2-7,-,TRBV6-2/TRBV6-3,-,TGTGCCAGCAGCGCATATAACGAGCAGTACTTC,CASSAYNEQYF
TRBJ1-4,-,TRBV2,many,TGTGCCAGCAGTGAAGAGGTCGTGGGAACTAATGAAAAACTGTTTTTT,CASSEEVVGTNEKLFF
TRBJ2-1,-,TRBV28,many,TGTGCCAGCCTACCACGAGGGGGGCCCCACAATGAGCAGTTCTTC,CASLPRGGPHNEQFF
TRBJ2-2,-,TRBV10-3,few,TGTGCCATCAGTGACAGGGACACCGGGGAGCTGTTTTTT,CAISDRDTGELFF
TRBJ2-3,-,TRBV12-5,few,TGTGCTAGTGGTAATAGCGGATCGAGCACAGATACGCAGTATTTT,CASGNSGSSTDTQYF
TRBJ1-1,-,TRBV6-2/TRBV6-3,once,TGTGCCAGCAGTTATTCCCAGGCCCTGGGCACTGAAGCTTTCTTT,CASSYSQALGTEAFF
TRBJ2-7,-,TRBV5-5,many,TGTGCCAGCAGCTTGGTGGAGTCCTACGAGCAGTACTTC,CASSLVESYEQYF
TRBJ2-6,-,TRBV19,-,TGTGCCAGTAGTAGGGGAGAGAGGGTGTACTCTGGGGCCAACGTCCTGACTTTC,CASSRGERVYSGANVLTF
TRBJ2-3,-,TRBV5-4,few,TGTGCCAGCAGCCCCGCCGGGGGCGATGTGTTACAGTATTTT,CASSPAGGDVLQYF